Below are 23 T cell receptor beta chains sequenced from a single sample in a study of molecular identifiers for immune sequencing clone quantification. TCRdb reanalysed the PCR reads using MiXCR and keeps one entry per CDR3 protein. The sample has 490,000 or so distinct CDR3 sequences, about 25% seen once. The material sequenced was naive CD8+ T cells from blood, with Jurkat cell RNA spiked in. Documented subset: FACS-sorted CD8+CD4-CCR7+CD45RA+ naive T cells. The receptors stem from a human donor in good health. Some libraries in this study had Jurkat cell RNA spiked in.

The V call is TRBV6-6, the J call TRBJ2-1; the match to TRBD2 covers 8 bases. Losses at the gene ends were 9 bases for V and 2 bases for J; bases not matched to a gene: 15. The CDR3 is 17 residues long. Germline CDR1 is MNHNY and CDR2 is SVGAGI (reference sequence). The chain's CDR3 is CASSGTSFPKPYNEQFF. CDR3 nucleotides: TGTGCCAGTTCCGGGACTAGTTTTCCCAAACCCTACAATGAGCAGTTCTTC.

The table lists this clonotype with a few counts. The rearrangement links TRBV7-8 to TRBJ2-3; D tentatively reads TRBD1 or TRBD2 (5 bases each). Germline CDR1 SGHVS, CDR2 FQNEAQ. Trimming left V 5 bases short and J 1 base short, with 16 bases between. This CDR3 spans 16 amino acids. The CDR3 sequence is CASSQHGGVGTDTQYF. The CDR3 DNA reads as TGTGCCAGCAGCCAGCATGGGGGTGTCGGCACAGATACGCAGTATTTT.

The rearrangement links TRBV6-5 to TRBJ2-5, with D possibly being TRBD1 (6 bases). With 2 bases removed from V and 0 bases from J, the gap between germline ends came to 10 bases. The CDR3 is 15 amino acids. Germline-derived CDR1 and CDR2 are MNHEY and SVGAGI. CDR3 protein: CASSYRGNYQETQYF. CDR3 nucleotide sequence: TGTGCCAGCAGTTACAGGGGGAACTACCAAGAGACCCAGTACTTC.

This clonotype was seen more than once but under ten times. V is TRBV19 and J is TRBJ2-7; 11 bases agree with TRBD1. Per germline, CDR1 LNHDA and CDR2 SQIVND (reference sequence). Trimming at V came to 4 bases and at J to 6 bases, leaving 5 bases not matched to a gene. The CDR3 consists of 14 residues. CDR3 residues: CASSTRTGGIEQYF. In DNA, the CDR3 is TGTGCCAGTAGTACAAGGACAGGGGGCATCGAGCAGTACTTC.

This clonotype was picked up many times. The CDR3 DNA follows: TGTGCCAGCAGCTTAAGAACGTCCTACGAGCAGTACTTC. The encoded protein is CASSLRTSYEQYF. This rearrangement joins TRBV7-9 to TRBJ2-7; D is unresolved. V gave up 2 bases and J gave up 1 base, with 6 bases separating them. CDR3 length: 13 amino acids. The V gene's germline CDR1 is SEHNR and CDR2 FQNEAQ (reference sequence).

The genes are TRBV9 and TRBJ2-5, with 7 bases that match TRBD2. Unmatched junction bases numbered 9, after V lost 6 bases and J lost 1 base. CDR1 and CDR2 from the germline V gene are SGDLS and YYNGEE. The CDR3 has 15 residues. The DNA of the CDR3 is TGTGCCAGCAACGCGACGGGGACTACCCAAGAGACCCAGTACTTC. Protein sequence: CASNATGTTQETQYF.

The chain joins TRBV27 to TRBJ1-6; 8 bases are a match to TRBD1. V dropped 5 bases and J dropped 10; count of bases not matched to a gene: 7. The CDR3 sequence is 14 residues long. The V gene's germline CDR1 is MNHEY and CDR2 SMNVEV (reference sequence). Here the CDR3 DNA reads TGTGCCAGCAGTGGACAGGGTGTCTGGTCACCCCTCCACTTT. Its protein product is CASSGQGVWSPLHF.

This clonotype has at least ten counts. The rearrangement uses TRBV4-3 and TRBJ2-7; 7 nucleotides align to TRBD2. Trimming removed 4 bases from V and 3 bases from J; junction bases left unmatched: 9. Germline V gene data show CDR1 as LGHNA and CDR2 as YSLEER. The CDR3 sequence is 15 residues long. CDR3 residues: CASSLDPGLGYEQYF. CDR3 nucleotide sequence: TGCGCCAGCAGCCTGGACCCCGGACTAGGCTACGAGCAGTACTTC.

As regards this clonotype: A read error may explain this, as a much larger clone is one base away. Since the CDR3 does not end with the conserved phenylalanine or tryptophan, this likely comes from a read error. CDR3 DNA sequence: TGCGCCAGCAGCCCGGGCCCGGGCACAGATACGCAGTATTTA. It translates to CASSPGPGTDTQYL. The chain has TRBV4-3 and TRBJ2-3; D unclear. The CDR3 loop spans 14 amino acids. The germline V gene encodes CDR1 LGHNA and CDR2 YSLEER. Trimming pared 4 bases from V and 1 base from J, leaving 9 bases between.

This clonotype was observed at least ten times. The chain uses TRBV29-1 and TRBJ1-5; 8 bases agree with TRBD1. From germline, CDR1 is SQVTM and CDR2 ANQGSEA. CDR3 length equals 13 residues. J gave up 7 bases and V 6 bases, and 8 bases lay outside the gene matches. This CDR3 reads CSVEQGDGQPQHF. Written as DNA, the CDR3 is TGCAGCGTGGAACAGGGGGACGGACAGCCCCAGCATTTT.

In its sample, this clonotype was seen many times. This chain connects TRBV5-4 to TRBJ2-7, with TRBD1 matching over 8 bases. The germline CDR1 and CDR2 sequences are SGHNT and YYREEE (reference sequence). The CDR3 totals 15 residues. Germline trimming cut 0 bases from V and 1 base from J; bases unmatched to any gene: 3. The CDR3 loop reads CASSLGQGLSYEQYF. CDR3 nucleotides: TGTGCCAGCAGCTTGGGACAGGGGCTTTCCTACGAGCAGTACTTC.

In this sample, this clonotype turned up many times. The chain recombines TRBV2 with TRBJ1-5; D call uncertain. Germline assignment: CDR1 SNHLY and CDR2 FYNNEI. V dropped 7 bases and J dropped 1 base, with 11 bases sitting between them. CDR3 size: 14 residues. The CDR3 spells CASTQAPSNQPQHF. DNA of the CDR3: TGTGCCAGCACCCAAGCCCCCAGCAATCAGCCCCAGCATTTT.

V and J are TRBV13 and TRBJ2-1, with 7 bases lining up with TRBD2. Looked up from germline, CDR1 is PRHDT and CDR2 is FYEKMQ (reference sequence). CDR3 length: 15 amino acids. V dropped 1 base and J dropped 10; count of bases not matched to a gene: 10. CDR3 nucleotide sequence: TGTGCCAGCAGCTTAGATGGCGGGGGAAGGCGAGAGCAGTTCTTC. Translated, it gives CASSLDGGGRREQFF. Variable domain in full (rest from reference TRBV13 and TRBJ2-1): AAGVIQSPRHLIKEKRETATLKCYPIPRHDTVYWYQQGPGQDPQFLISFYEKMQSDKGSIPDRFSAQQFSDYHSELNMSSLELGDSALYFCASSLDGGGRREQFFGPGTRLTVL.

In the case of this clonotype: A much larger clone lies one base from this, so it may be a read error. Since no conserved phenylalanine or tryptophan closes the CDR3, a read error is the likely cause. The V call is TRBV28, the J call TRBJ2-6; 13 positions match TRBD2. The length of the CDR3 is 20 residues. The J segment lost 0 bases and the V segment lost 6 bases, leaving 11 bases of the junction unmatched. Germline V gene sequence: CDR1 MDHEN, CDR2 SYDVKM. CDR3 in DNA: TGTGCCAGCAGCCGATACTGGACTAGCGGGAGAAGCTCTGGGGCCAACGTCCTGACTTCC. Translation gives CASSRYWTSGRSSGANVLTS.

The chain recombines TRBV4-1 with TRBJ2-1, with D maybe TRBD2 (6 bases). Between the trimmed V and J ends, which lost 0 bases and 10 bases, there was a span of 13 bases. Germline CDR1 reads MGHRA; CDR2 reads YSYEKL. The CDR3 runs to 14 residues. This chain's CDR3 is CASSQDRGTWEQFF. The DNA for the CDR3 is TGCGCCAGCAGCCAAGATCGGGGGACCTGGGAGCAGTTCTTC.

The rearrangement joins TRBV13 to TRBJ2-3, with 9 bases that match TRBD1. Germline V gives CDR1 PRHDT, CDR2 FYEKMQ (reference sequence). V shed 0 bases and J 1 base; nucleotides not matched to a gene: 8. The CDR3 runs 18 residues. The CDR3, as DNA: TGTGCCAGCAGCTTAGGCTTAGCGTGGGACAGGGGCACAGATACGCAGTATTTT. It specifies CASSLGLAWDRGTDTQYF.

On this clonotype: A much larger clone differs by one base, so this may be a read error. In DNA, the CDR3 is TGTGCCAGCCGCCAGACTAGCTACGAGCAGTACTTC. This translates into CASRQTSYEQYF. The chain combines TRBV7-9 with TRBJ2-7; possible D gene TRBD2, 6 bases. Germline V CDR1 and CDR2: SEHNR, FQNEAQ (reference sequence). V lost 8 bases to trimming and J lost 3 bases, with 11 bases between them. The CDR3 spans 12 residues. The full variable domain, in which reference TRBV7-9 and TRBJ2-7 provide the parts outside the CDR3, is DTGVSQNPRHKITKRGQNVTFRCDPISEHNRLYWYRQTLGQGPEFLTYFQNEAQLEKSRLLSDRFSAERPKGSFSTLEIQRTEQGDSAMYLCASRQTSYEQYFGPGTRLTVT.

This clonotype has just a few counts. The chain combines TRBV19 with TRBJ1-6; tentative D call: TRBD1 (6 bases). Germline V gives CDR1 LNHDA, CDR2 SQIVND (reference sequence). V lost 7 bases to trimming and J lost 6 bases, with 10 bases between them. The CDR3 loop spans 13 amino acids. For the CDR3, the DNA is TGTGCCAGTAACAGGGTGGGTAATTCACCCCTCCACTTT. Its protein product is CASNRVGNSPLHF.

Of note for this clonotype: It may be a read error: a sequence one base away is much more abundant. CDR3: CASSQAGADTQYF. For the CDR3, the DNA is TGCGCCAGCAGCCAAGCTGGGGCAGATACGCAGTATTTT. This rearrangement joins TRBV4-3 to TRBJ2-3; D unresolved. The CDR3 loop spans 13 amino acids. The germline V gene has CDR1 LGHNA and CDR2 YSLEER. V lost 1 base and J 4 bases, leaving 6 bases between the germline ends.

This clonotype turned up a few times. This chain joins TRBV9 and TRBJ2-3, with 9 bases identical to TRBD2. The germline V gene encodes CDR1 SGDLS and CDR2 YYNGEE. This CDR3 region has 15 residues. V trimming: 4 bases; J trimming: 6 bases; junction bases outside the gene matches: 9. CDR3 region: CASSPWDSGGDTQYF. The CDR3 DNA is TGTGCCAGCAGCCCCTGGGATAGCGGGGGCGATACGCAGTATTTT.

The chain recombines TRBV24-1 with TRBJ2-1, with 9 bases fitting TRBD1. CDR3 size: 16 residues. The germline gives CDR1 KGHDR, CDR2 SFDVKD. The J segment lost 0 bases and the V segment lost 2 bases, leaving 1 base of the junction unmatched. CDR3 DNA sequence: TGTGCCACCAGTGATTCACAGGGGGCCTCCTACAATGAGCAGTTCTTC. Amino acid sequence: CATSDSQGASYNEQFF.

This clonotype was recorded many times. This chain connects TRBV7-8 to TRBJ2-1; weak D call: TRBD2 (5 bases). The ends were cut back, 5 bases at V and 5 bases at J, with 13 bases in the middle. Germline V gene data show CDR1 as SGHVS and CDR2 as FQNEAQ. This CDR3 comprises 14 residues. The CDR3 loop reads CASSPSRGNNEQFF. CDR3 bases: TGTGCCAGCAGCCCATCCCGGGGTAACAATGAGCAGTTCTTC.

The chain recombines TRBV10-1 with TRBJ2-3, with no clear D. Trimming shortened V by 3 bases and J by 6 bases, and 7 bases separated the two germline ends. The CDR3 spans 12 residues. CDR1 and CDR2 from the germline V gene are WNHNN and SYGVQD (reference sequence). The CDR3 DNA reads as TGCGCCAGCAGTGATTCTGGGGATACGCAGTATTTT. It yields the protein CASSDSGDTQYF.